The entry below gives a single T cell receptor beta chain sequence along with its context. The germline V gene has CDR1 SGHAT and CDR2 FQNNGV. The CDR3 spans 14 residues. V was pared by 6 bases and J by 3 bases, with 14 bases between. Measured with immunoSEQ multiplex PCR; TCRdb has only the in-frame clones, and not every one. The profile shows more than 200,000 clones, approximately 82% of them singletons. This entry is derived from a study of blood T cell repertoires in COVID-19. This TCR was recovered from a woman older than 75 with active or convalescent COVID-19. Input material: peripheral blood. The chain couples TRBV11-2 to TRBJ1-2; D might be TRBD1 (6 bases). CDR3 region: CASRPGRGDYGYTF. CDR3 sequence (DNA): TGTGCCAGCAGGCCCGGGAGGGGGGACTATGGCTACACCTTC.